This is a list of T cell receptor beta chains from one sample in a study of T cells after yellow fever vaccination. TCRdb re-analysed the 5' RACE reads in MiXCR, keeping a single row per CDR3 protein. The data hold roughly 62,000 distinct CDR3 sequences, with roughly 6.9% observed a single time. The material sequenced was CD8+ T cells sorted from PBMCs, taken on the day of the first yellow fever vaccination. These receptors all come from a man between 18 and 29 years old who received the YFV17D yellow fever vaccine. CDR3s include the opening cysteine and the closing phenylalanine or tryptophan. Fields, in order: clone size, D gene, V gene, J gene, CDR3 protein, CDR3 DNA. D genes are given only for firm matches. Part of the rows lack a size; the others show once, few, many or a class for expanded clones.

clone_size: few; d_call: .; v_call: TRBV7-9; j_call: TRBJ1-2; cdr3_aa: CASSPAVSYGYTF; cdr3_nt: TGTGCCAGCAGCCCGGCCGTTAGCTATGGCTACACCTTC
clone_size: many; d_call: .; v_call: TRBV9; j_call: TRBJ2-3; cdr3_aa: CASSVEGVAGDTQYF; cdr3_nt: TGTGCCAGCAGCGTAGAGGGGGTTGCAGGAGATACGCAGTATTTT
clone_size: many; d_call: .; v_call: TRBV27; j_call: TRBJ2-1; cdr3_aa: CASSFSAYNEQFF; cdr3_nt: TGTGCCAGCAGTTTCTCAGCTTACAATGAGCAGTTCTTC
clone_size: .; d_call: .; v_call: TRBV7-9; j_call: TRBJ2-3; cdr3_aa: CASSPTASDTQYF; cdr3_nt: TGTGCCAGCAGCCCGACGGCCTCAGATACGCAGTATTTT
clone_size: .; d_call: .; v_call: TRBV7-9; j_call: TRBJ1-6; cdr3_aa: CASILGSSPLHF; cdr3_nt: TGTGCCAGCATCTTGGGGAGTTCACCCCTCCACTTT
clone_size: many; d_call: .; v_call: TRBV6-5; j_call: TRBJ1-5; cdr3_aa: CASSYGRSQPQHF; cdr3_nt: TGTGCCAGCAGTTACGGGCGGAGTCAGCCCCAGCATTTT
clone_size: many; d_call: .; v_call: TRBV20-1; j_call: TRBJ2-3; cdr3_aa: CSADRGQDTQYF; cdr3_nt: TGCAGTGCCGATCGGGGGCAAGATACGCAGTATTTT
clone_size: few; d_call: TRBD1; v_call: TRBV4-1; j_call: TRBJ1-2; cdr3_aa: CASSPRTGVGYGYTF; cdr3_nt: TGCGCCAGCAGCCCTCGGACAGGGGTCGGCTATGGCTACACCTTC
clone_size: few; d_call: .; v_call: TRBV6-5; j_call: TRBJ1-2; cdr3_aa: CASSYSPTSYGYTF; cdr3_nt: TGTGCCAGCAGTTACTCGCCAACGAGCTATGGCTACACCTTC
clone_size: many; d_call: .; v_call: TRBV27; j_call: TRBJ2-3; cdr3_aa: CASSLSPRTDTQYF; cdr3_nt: TGTGCCAGCAGTTTATCCCCGCGCACAGATACGCAGTATTTT
clone_size: many; d_call: TRBD2; v_call: TRBV4-1; j_call: TRBJ2-5; cdr3_aa: CASSQVPAGQETQYF; cdr3_nt: TGCGCCAGCAGCCAAGTTCCAGCGGGGCAAGAGACCCAGTACTTC
clone_size: few; d_call: TRBD1; v_call: TRBV12-3/TRBV12-4; j_call: TRBJ2-3; cdr3_aa: CASSSGQGPQYF; cdr3_nt: TGTGCCAGCAGTAGCGGACAGGGCCCGCAGTATTTT
clone_size: .; d_call: .; v_call: TRBV7-2; j_call: TRBJ1-2; cdr3_aa: CASSQGGLGGYTF; cdr3_nt: TGTGCCAGCAGCCAAGGGGGGCTCGGTGGCTACACCTTC
clone_size: many; d_call: TRBD1; v_call: TRBV4-2; j_call: TRBJ2-5; cdr3_aa: CASSRSGTGGLETQYF; cdr3_nt: TGTGCCAGCAGCCGTTCGGGGACAGGGGGCTTGGAGACCCAGTACTTC
clone_size: .; d_call: .; v_call: TRBV6-2/TRBV6-3; j_call: TRBJ1-5; cdr3_aa: CASSYGNRRNQPQHF; cdr3_nt: TGTGCCAGCAGTTACGGGAACCGGCGGAATCAGCCCCAGCATTTT
clone_size: few; d_call: .; v_call: TRBV12-3/TRBV12-4; j_call: TRBJ2-7; cdr3_aa: CASSLPGPYEQYF; cdr3_nt: TGTGCCAGCAGTTTACCGGGTCCCTACGAGCAGTACTTC
clone_size: many; d_call: .; v_call: TRBV3-1; j_call: TRBJ1-4; cdr3_aa: CASSQPPGRGNEKLFF; cdr3_nt: TGTGCCAGCAGCCAGCCTCCGGGACGGGGGAATGAAAAACTGTTTTTT
clone_size: few; d_call: TRBD1; v_call: TRBV12-3/TRBV12-4; j_call: TRBJ1-1; cdr3_aa: CASSLSGGWNTEAFF; cdr3_nt: TGTGCCAGCAGCCTTTCAGGGGGCTGGAACACTGAAGCTTTCTTT
clone_size: few; d_call: .; v_call: TRBV7-2; j_call: TRBJ2-1; cdr3_aa: CASSLGSGRGNEQFF; cdr3_nt: TGTGCCAGCAGCTTAGGTTCAGGTAGGGGGAATGAGCAGTTCTTC
clone_size: few; d_call: .; v_call: TRBV5-6; j_call: TRBJ1-5; cdr3_aa: CASSRSWGRVGNQPQHF; cdr3_nt: TGTGCCAGCAGCCGATCGTGGGGGCGGGTTGGCAATCAGCCCCAGCATTTT
clone_size: few; d_call: .; v_call: TRBV10-3; j_call: TRBJ2-1; cdr3_aa: CAISVGLAIWEQFF; cdr3_nt: TGTGCCATCAGTGTAGGCCTCGCCATTTGGGAGCAGTTCTTC
clone_size: many; d_call: .; v_call: TRBV6-5; j_call: TRBJ2-2; cdr3_aa: CASSYYGSAGELFF; cdr3_nt: TGTGCCAGCAGTTACTATGGGTCCGCCGGGGAGCTGTTTTTT